Listed below are T cell receptor beta chains from one sample, sequenced in a study of blood T cell repertoires in COVID-19. Libraries were prepared by immunoSEQ multiplex PCR; TCRdb keeps only in-frame clonotypes and omits some of them. The table has some 40,000 clones, 88% seen once. The sequenced material came from peripheral blood. The receptor source for this set is a man between 70 and 80 years old with active COVID-19. CDR3s include the opening cysteine and the closing phenylalanine or tryptophan. The order of the fields is V gene, J gene, CDR3 protein.

V: TRBV7-9; J: TRBJ1-3; CDR3: CASSPAAGQSGNTIYF
V: TRBV5-8; J: TRBJ2-7; CDR3: CASSFRGQGIYEQYF
V: TRBV18; J: TRBJ2-3; CDR3: CASSPLDRLDTQYF
V: TRBV9; J: TRBJ2-3; CDR3: CASRATSADTQYF
V: TRBV7-9; J: TRBJ1-2; CDR3: CASSLVQGDGYTF
V: TRBV6-2/TRBV6-3; J: TRBJ1-2; CDR3: CASSSTTGNYGYTF
V: TRBV7-9; J: TRBJ2-1; CDR3: CASSSHLTSGSKFF
V: TRBV19; J: TRBJ1-5; CDR3: CASSVDRAGNQPQHF
V: TRBV29-1; J: TRBJ2-1; CDR3: CSVARSSYNEQFF
V: TRBV5-1; J: TRBJ2-7; CDR3: CASSLAGTLIYEQYF
V: TRBV29-1; J: TRBJ2-3; CDR3: CSVVAVTDTQYF
V: TRBV7-7; J: TRBJ2-1; CDR3: CASSLGAGGIDEQFF
V: TRBV7-3; J: TRBJ2-1; CDR3: CASSPSAGGYNEQFF
V: TRBV15; J: TRBJ1-2; CDR3: CATSRDRTGGYTF
V: TRBV5-8; J: TRBJ2-5; CDR3: CASSFGRGHHQETQYF
V: TRBV2; J: TRBJ1-6; CDR3: CASRGQSSYNSPLHF
V: TRBV9; J: TRBJ1-1; CDR3: CASSDFFRTGPTGTEAFF
V: TRBV14; J: TRBJ1-4; CDR3: CASSPQGVGRREKLFF
V: TRBV6-5; J: TRBJ1-2; CDR3: CASSLGGGEGYTF
V: TRBV3-1/TRBV3-2; J: TRBJ2-7; CDR3: CASSQDWVNRGLYEQYF
V: TRBV7-9; J: TRBJ2-5; CDR3: CASSFHSQETQYF
V: TRBV5-6; J: TRBJ2-3; CDR3: CASSLAGRLAGTDTQYF
V: TRBV10-3; J: TRBJ1-5; CDR3: CAISETDRNDQPQHF
V: TRBV7-8; J: TRBJ2-1; CDR3: CASSFLAGGRGGYNEQFF
V: TRBV9; J: TRBJ1-6; CDR3: CASSALLSPYNSPLHF